The 15 T cell receptor beta chains given below trace back to one sample, sequenced in a study of human T cells and chemical hapten exposure. One entry per CDR3 protein results from TCRdb running MiXCR on the RACE reads. The sample has about 340,000 distinct CDR3 sequences, about 7% seen once. The time point denotes: patch test 1, 2 weeks after DPC sensitization. Treatment: therapeutic diphenylcyclopropenone sensitization with weekly scalp DPC. Sequencing was performed on whole blood, taken in connection with sensitization to the hapten diphenylcyclopropenone (DPC). The receptors stem from a woman aged 18 to 35 with alopecia areata. Some clones in this sample may be carry-over from other donors' samples.

The chain links TRBV5-1 to TRBJ2-3, with D possibly TRBD2 on 5 matching bases. Germline values: CDR1 SGHRS, CDR2 YFSETQ. The ends were cut back, 5 bases at V and 4 bases at J, with 17 bases in the middle. This CDR3 has 15 amino acids. As DNA, the CDR3 is TGCGCCAGCAGTTTTAGTGGGAGTGAGCCAGATACGCAGTATTTT. It yields the protein CASSFSGSEPDTQYF.

The gene calls are TRBV5-1 and TRBJ1-1, with TRBD1 matching 7 bases. Trimming at V came to 4 bases and at J to 1 base, leaving 4 bases not matched to a gene. The CDR3 totals 14 residues. CDR1 SGHRS and CDR2 YFSETQ come from the germline V gene. The CDR3 DNA reads as TGCGCCAGCAGCATGGGACAGTCGAACACTGAAGCTTTCTTT. Its protein is CASSMGQSNTEAFF.

This clonotype was recorded a few times. V gene TRBV20-1 combines with J gene TRBJ1-1, with D perhaps TRBD1 (6 bases). Trimming cost V 6 bases and J 0 bases, with 11 bases left between them. The CDR3 is 13 residues long. Germline assignment: CDR1 DFQATT and CDR2 SNEGSKA (reference sequence). CDR3 sequence reads: CSATGQLNTEAFF. Here the CDR3 DNA reads TGCAGTGCGACCGGACAGTTGAACACTGAAGCTTTCTTT.

The chain combines TRBV7-8 with TRBJ1-1; unclear D gene. The CDR3 covers 13 residues. Trimming pared 6 bases from V and 4 bases from J, leaving 12 bases between. Germline assignment: CDR1 SGHVS and CDR2 FQNEAQ. The CDR3 region has the DNA TGTGCCAGCAGGCCAGGTAGGAGCACTGAAGCTTTCTTT. It yields the protein CASRPGRSTEAFF.

This clonotype was recorded many times. The chain joins TRBV6-5 to TRBJ2-6; TRBD1 aligns across 7 bases. J lost 0 bases, V lost 6 bases, and 8 bases had no gene match. CDR1 and CDR2 (germline): MNHEY, SVGAGI. CDR3 length: 17 residues. The CDR3 sequence: CASSRDSPFSGANVLTF. CDR3 coding DNA: TGTGCCAGCAGCCGGGACAGTCCCTTCTCTGGGGCCAACGTCCTGACTTTC.

A few counts support this clonotype. V and J are TRBV12-3 or TRBV12-4 and TRBJ1-2; 7 bases align to TRBD1. CDR3 length: 15 residues. V was clipped by 6 bases and J by 4 bases; unmatched bases: 11. CDR3 sequence: CASSPNIGTAYGYTF. The CDR3 bases are TGTGCCAGCAGCCCAAATATTGGGACAGCCTATGGCTACACCTTC.

This clonotype was detected many times. This sequence joins TRBV7-2 and TRBJ2-5; 13 bases agree with TRBD2. The ends lost 4 bases at V and 5 bases at J; junction bases unmatched: 1. Germline CDR1 and CDR2: SGHTA and FQGNSA. CDR3 size: 14 residues. The CDR3: CASSWTSGGETQYF. CDR3 DNA sequence: TGTGCCAGCAGCTGGACTAGCGGGGGTGAGACCCAGTACTTC.

CDR3 coding DNA: TGTGCCAGCAGGTGGGGACAGGTGGCAAATCAGCCCCAGCATTTT. Residues: CASRWGQVANQPQHF. The rearrangement links TRBV6-2 or TRBV6-3 to TRBJ1-5; TRBD1 matches at 8 bases. The V gene's germline CDR1 is MNHEY and CDR2 SVGEGT. CDR3 length: 15 residues. Unmatched junction bases numbered 8, after V lost 6 bases and J lost 4 bases.

The CDR3, as DNA: TGTGCCAGCAGTGATCCGGCGGGGGGCTCGGACAATGAGCAGTTCTTC. Amino acids: CASSDPAGGSDNEQFF. The chain carries TRBV12-3 or TRBV12-4 and TRBJ2-1; 8 nucleotides match TRBD2. This CDR3 has 16 residues. Trimming took 5 bases from V and 5 from J; bases not matched to a gene: 11.

The rearrangement uses TRBV25-1 and TRBJ1-4, with D perhaps matching TRBD1 (5 bases). Germline V CDR1 and CDR2: MGHDK, SYGVNS. V was cut by 9 bases and J by 1 base, with 12 bases left in between. There are 14 residues in the CDR3. The CDR3 reads CASGYGGTNEKLFF. DNA for the CDR3: TGTGCCAGTGGGTATGGGGGAACTAATGAAAAACTGTTTTTT.

The rearrangement links TRBV5-1 to TRBJ1-2; D is unclear. CDR3 length: 13 residues. CDR1 SGHRS and CDR2 YFSETQ come from the germline V gene. V lost 7 bases and J lost 0, with 10 bases in between. CDR3 protein: CASRGGTNYGYTF. The CDR3 coding sequence is TGCGCCAGCCGAGGAGGGACTAACTATGGCTACACCTTC.

Ten or more counts support this clonotype. The rearrangement uses TRBV24-1 and TRBJ2-3; D remains ambiguous. The germline V gene has CDR1 KGHDR and CDR2 SFDVKD. Trimming removed 9 bases from V and 5 bases from J, with 8 bases in between. The CDR3 covers 11 residues. The CDR3 bases are TGTGCCACCTCCGCAGGAGATACGCAGTATTTT. Protein product: CATSAGDTQYF.

This clonotype came up a few times. The chain employs TRBV12-3 or TRBV12-4 and TRBJ1-3, with 7 nucleotides matching TRBD1. J was trimmed by 7 bases and V by 5 bases; bases with no gene match: 14. CDR3 size: 16 residues. The CDR3 sequence: CASSPGQVPSRNTIYF. The DNA of the CDR3 is TGTGCCAGCAGTCCAGGACAGGTCCCCTCTAGGAACACCATATATTTT.

V and J are TRBV6-2 or TRBV6-3 and TRBJ2-2, with unresolved D. In germline, CDR1 is MNHEY, CDR2 SVGEGT. The CDR3 spans 13 residues. V lost 8 bases and J 4 bases, leaving 11 bases between the germline ends. For the CDR3, the DNA is TGTGCCAGCTTCCTGGCCGGCACCGGGGAGCTGTTTTTT. This translates into CASFLAGTGELFF.

This clonotype was picked up many times. The rearrangement joins TRBV29-1 to TRBJ2-7; 9 bases align to TRBD2. This CDR3 is 15 amino acids long. Trimming cost V 5 bases and J 5 bases; bases outside gene matches: 13. CDR1 and CDR2 (germline): SQVTM, ANQGSEA. The CDR3 nucleotides read TGCAGCGTTTCTGGCGGGGGGGCCATCGGGGACGAGCAGTACTTC. It encodes CSVSGGGAIGDEQYF.